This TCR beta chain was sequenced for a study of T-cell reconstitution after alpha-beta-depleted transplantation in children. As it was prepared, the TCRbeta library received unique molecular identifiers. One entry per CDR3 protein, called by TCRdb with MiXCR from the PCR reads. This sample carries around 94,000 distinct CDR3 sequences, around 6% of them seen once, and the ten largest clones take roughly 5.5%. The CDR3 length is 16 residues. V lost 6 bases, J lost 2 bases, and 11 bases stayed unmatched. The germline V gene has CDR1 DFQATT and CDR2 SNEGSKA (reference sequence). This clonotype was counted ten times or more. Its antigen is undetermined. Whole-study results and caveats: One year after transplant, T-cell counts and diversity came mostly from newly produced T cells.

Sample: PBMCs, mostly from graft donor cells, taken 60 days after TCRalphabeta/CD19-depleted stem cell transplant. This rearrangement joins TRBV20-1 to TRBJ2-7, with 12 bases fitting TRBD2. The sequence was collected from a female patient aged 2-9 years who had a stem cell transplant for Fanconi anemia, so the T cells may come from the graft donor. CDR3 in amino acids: CSAPTSGREWTYEQYF. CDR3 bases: TGCAGTGCGCCGACTAGCGGGAGAGAGTGGACCTACGAGCAGTACTTC.